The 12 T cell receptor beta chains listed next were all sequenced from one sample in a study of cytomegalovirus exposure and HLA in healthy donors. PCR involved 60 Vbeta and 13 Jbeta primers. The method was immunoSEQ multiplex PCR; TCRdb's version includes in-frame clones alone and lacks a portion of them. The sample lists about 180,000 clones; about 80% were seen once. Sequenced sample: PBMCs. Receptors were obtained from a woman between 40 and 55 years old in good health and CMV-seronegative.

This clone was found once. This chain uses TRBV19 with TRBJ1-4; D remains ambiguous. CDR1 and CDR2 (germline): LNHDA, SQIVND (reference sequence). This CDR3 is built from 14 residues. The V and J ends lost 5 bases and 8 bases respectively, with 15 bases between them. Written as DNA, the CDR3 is TGTGCCAGTAGTGGGCTAACTGGATGGGAAAAACTGTTTTTT. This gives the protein CASSGLTGWEKLFF.

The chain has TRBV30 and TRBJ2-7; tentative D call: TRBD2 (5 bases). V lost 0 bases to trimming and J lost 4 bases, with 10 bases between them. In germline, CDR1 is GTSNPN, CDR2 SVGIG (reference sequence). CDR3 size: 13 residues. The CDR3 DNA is TGTGCCTGGAGTGTAGCCGGAGGTTACGAGCAGTACTTC. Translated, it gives CAWSVAGGYEQYF.

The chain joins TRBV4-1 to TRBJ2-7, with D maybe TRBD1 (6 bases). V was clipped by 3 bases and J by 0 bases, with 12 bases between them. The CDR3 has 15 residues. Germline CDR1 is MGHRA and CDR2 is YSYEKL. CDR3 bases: TGCGCCAGCAGCCAGGGACACAGGAGCTCCTACGAGCAGTACTTC. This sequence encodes CASSQGHRSSYEQYF.

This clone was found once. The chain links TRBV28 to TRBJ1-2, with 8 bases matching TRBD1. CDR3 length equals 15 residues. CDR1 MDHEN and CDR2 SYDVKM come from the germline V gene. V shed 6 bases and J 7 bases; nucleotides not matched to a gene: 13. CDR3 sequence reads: CASRPSGTGAGGYTF. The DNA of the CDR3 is TGTGCCAGCAGGCCCTCCGGGACAGGCGCGGGTGGCTACACCTTC.

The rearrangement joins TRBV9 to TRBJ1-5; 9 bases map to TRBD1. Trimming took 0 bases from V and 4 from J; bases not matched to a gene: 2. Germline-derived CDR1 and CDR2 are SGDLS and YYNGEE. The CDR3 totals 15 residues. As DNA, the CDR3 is TGTGCCAGCAGCGTAGGAGGGACAGGGAATCAGCCCCAGCATTTT. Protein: CASSVGGTGNQPQHF.

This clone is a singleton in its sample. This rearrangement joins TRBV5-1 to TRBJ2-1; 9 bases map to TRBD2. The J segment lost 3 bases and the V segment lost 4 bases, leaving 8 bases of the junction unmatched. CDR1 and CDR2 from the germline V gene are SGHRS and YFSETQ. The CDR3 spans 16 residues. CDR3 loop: CASSPQGGGGYNEQFF. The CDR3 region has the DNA TGCGCCAGCAGCCCTCAGGGCGGGGGGGGCTACAATGAGCAGTTCTTC.

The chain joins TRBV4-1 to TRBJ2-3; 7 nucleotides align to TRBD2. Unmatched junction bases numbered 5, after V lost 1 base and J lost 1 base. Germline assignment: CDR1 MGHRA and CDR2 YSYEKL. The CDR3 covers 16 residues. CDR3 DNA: TGCGCCAGCAGCCAAGGGGCTAGCGGTCGCACAGATACGCAGTATTTT. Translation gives CASSQGASGRTDTQYF.

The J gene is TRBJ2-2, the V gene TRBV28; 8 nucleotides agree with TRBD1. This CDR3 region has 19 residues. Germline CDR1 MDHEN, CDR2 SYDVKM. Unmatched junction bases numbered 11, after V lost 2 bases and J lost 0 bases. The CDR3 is CASSLDQGALISNTGELFF. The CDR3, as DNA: TGTGCCAGCAGTTTAGACCAGGGGGCGCTAATATCGAACACCGGGGAGCTGTTTTTT.

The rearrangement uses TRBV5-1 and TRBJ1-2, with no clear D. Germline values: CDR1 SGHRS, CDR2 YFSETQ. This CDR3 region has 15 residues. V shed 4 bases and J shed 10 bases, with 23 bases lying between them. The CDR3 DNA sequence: TGCGCCAGCAGCCGGGTCGATCCCCGACCCCGACTCTACACCTTC. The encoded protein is CASSRVDPRPRLYTF.

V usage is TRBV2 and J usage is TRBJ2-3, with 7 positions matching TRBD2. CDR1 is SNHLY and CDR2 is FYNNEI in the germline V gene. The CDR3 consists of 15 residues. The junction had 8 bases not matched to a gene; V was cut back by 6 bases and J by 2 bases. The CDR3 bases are TGTGCCAGCAGCCGACTAGCAAGCCACACAGATACGCAGTATTTT. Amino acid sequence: CASSRLASHTDTQYF. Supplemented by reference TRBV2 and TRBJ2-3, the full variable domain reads EPEVTQTPSHQVTQMGQEVILRCVPISNHLYFYWYRQILGQKVEFLVSFYNNEISEKSEIFDDQFSVERPDGSNFTLKIRSTKLEDSAMYFCASSRLASHTDTQYFGPGTRLTVL.

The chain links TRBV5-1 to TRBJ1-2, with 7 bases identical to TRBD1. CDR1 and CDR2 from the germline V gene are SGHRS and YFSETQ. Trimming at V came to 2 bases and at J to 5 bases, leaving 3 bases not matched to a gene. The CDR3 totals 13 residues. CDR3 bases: TGCGCCAGCAGCTTAGGGACAGAATATGGCTACACCTTC. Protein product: CASSLGTEYGYTF.

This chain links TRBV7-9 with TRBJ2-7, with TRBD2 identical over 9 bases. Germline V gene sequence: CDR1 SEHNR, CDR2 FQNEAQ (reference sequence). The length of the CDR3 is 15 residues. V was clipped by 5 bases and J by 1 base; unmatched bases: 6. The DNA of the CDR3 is TGTGCCAGCAGCCCGCGGGAGGGCCCTTCCTACGAGCAGTACTTC. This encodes CASSPREGPSYEQYF.